Here is one T cell receptor beta chain with its context. The entry originates in a study of cytomegalovirus exposure and HLA in healthy donors. Both 60 Vbeta primers and 13 Jbeta primers went into the PCR. Clones were sequenced by immunoSEQ multiplex PCR, and TCRdb holds only the in-frame ones, with some missing. The table has around 91,000 clones, roughly 78% seen once. This clonotype was obtained from a male donor in good health and CMV-seropositive. Sequenced sample: PBMCs.

The CDR3 loop reads CASSDRIFTDTQYF. CDR3 nucleotide sequence: TGTGCCAGTTCCGACAGGATATTCACAGATACGCAGTATTTT. The chain joins TRBV2 to TRBJ2-3, with a weak D call TRBD1 (6 bases). Deletions cut 9 bases from V and 2 bases from J, with 15 bases between. This CDR3 spans 14 amino acids. The germline CDR1 and CDR2 sequences are SNHLY and FYNNEI.